The rows below give T cell receptor beta chains drawn from one sample of a study of blood T cell repertoires in COVID-19. The repertoire was sequenced with immunoSEQ multiplex PCR; TCRdb's copy has only in-frame clones and lacks some. The sample has around 130,000 clones; more than 70% are singletons. Sequencing used peripheral blood. The receptors here all came from a human donor in a cohort sampled during active COVID-19. The CDR3 runs from the conserved cysteine through the conserved F or W.

TRBV11-3	TRBJ2-1	CASSLAWSGGEYNEQFF
TRBV7-2	TRBJ1-5	CASSPPGYQPQHF
TRBV7-8	TRBJ2-4	CASSLVREKNIQYF
TRBV9	TRBJ1-1	CASSVAPVTEAFF
TRBV19	TRBJ2-2	CASVDRGRGTGELFF
TRBV29-1	TRBJ2-2	CSVVAGGGSNTGELFF
TRBV3-1/TRBV3-2	TRBJ2-1	CASSQGGRPHNEQFF
TRBV7-9	TRBJ1-2	CASSFAGSPGYTF
TRBV19	TRBJ1-6	CASSPFGRWNSPLHF
TRBV18	TRBJ1-5	CASSPKTGDRGRQPQHF
TRBV5-4	TRBJ2-7	CASSSEVGRGTYEQYF
TRBV10-3	TRBJ1-1	CAISDAGGAFF
TRBV4-1	TRBJ2-2	CASSQDPGTGELFF
TRBV6-5	TRBJ2-3	CASSRRDVTDTQYF
TRBV11-2	TRBJ2-3	CASSQPGRLALDTQYF
TRBV5-4	TRBJ2-5	CASSQNSGGALETQYF
TRBV7-9	TRBJ1-2	CASSLADRGGHYGYTF
TRBV3-1/TRBV3-2	TRBJ1-2	CASSYDRNYGYTF
TRBV27	TRBJ1-2	CASSFRGSGYTF
TRBV10-1	TRBJ2-1	CASSGTRSYEQFF
TRBV4-2	TRBJ1-3	CASSQEPEGNTIYF
TRBV7-2	TRBJ1-5	CASSLKAGSQPQHF
TRBV19	TRBJ1-5	CASRGTGDQPQHF
TRBV27	TRBJ2-2	CASSRQTSALNTGELFF
TRBV7-8	TRBJ2-1	CASSLTGTSRNEQFF
TRBV2	TRBJ1-1	CASRHTRDRGYDTEAFF
TRBV6-2/TRBV6-3	TRBJ2-3	CASSYSKGLATDTQYF
TRBV7-6	TRBJ2-1	CASSFLDRLAGGNEQFF
TRBV7-9	TRBJ2-5	CASSLGLAGETQYF
TRBV6-2/TRBV6-3	TRBJ1-2	CASSYSVSNYGYTF
TRBV5-8	TRBJ1-1	CASSLSVDIQGNTEAFF
TRBV19	TRBJ1-6	CASSNGNSPLHF
TRBV3-1/TRBV3-2	TRBJ1-6	CASSQERGTGNSYNSPLHF
TRBV27	TRBJ1-6	CASSTYSSYNSPLHF
TRBV20-1	TRBJ1-1	CSASGAGPRNTEAFF
TRBV7-6	TRBJ1-1	CASSFRGVNTEAFF
TRBV7-6	TRBJ2-2	CASSSVANTGELFF
TRBV3-1/TRBV3-2	TRBJ2-1	CASSQDQGYNEQFF
TRBV5-1	TRBJ2-3	CASSSDVGRTQYF
TRBV6-1	TRBJ1-4	CASSEFDSGGLLGGNEKLFF
TRBV4-2	TRBJ1-6	CASSQDTGGNSPLHF
TRBV7-7	TRBJ1-4	CASSRTGGANEKLFF
TRBV29-1	TRBJ2-1	CSVERGGRSSYNEQFF
TRBV5-4	TRBJ1-2	CASSLQSSYGYTF
TRBV7-9	TRBJ1-2	CASSSHEGRMKYGYTF
TRBV6-2/TRBV6-3	TRBJ1-1	CASSQLRGNTEAFF
TRBV6-5	TRBJ2-1	CASSWGPGLAGDEQFF
TRBV4-3	TRBJ2-6	CASSQVSSGANVLTF
TRBV18	TRBJ2-1	CASSPPVGDRVPDEQFF
TRBV5-4	TRBJ1-2	CASSLASDRGGGYTF